The rows below give T cell receptor beta chains drawn from one sample of a study of vaccination and CD4 T cells after COVID-19. Their antigen targets remain unknown. From the PCR reads, TCRdb called clonotypes with MiXCR, one entry per CDR3 protein. The table includes about 17,000 distinct CDR3 sequences, under 55% detected once. Sequenced material: CD4+ T cells from blood, cultured in vitro, taken before SARS-CoV-2 vaccination. These TCRs come from a human donor who had recovered from COVID-19. Each CDR3 is given with its conserved first and last residue. D genes are given only for firm matches. Clone sizes are given selectively: once, few, many, or a class where the clone is expanded.

J gene: TRBJ1-6; clone size: .; V gene: TRBV4-3; D gene: .; CDR3 DNA: TGCGCCAGCAGCCAAGATCAACGGTTTAATTCACCCCTCCACTTT; CDR3 protein: CASSQDQRFNSPLHF
J gene: TRBJ1-1; clone size: few; V gene: TRBV15; D gene: TRBD1; CDR3 DNA: TGTGCCACCAGCAGAAGGGACAGGGGAAACACTGAAGCTTTCTTT; CDR3 protein: CATSRRDRGNTEAFF
J gene: TRBJ1-2; clone size: .; V gene: TRBV7-2; D gene: .; CDR3 DNA: TGTGCCAGCAGCTCACAGGGACACGGCTATGGCTACACCTTC; CDR3 protein: CASSSQGHGYGYTF
J gene: TRBJ2-3; clone size: few; V gene: TRBV15; D gene: .; CDR3 DNA: TGTGCCACCGCCCCGGAAAGGGGAACAGATACGCAGTATTTT; CDR3 protein: CATAPERGTDTQYF
J gene: TRBJ1-5; clone size: few; V gene: TRBV20-1; D gene: .; CDR3 DNA: TGCAGTGCTAGAGAGGGATTTAGCAATCAGCCCCAGCATTTT; CDR3 protein: CSAREGFSNQPQHF
J gene: TRBJ1-2; clone size: few; V gene: TRBV7-2; D gene: TRBD1; CDR3 DNA: TGTGCCAGCAGCCACAGCGAACAGGGGGTGGGCTACACCTTC; CDR3 protein: CASSHSEQGVGYTF
J gene: TRBJ2-3; clone size: few; V gene: TRBV7-2; D gene: .; CDR3 DNA: TGTGCCAGCAGCTTAGACCTCGTGGCGCAGTATTTT; CDR3 protein: CASSLDLVAQYF
J gene: TRBJ1-1; clone size: .; V gene: TRBV4-3; D gene: .; CDR3 DNA: TGCGCCAGCAGCCAAGGGCGTAGCGGTAGGGTTGGGAAAAGCTCTGAAGCTTTCTTT; CDR3 protein: CASSQGRSGRVGKSSEAFF
J gene: TRBJ1-6; clone size: .; V gene: TRBV20-1; D gene: .; CDR3 DNA: TGCAGTGCTAGCTTCGATCCCAATTCACCCCTCCACTTT; CDR3 protein: CSASFDPNSPLHF
J gene: TRBJ2-5; clone size: .; V gene: TRBV11-3; D gene: .; CDR3 DNA: TGTGCCAGCAGCTTAATGTCAGGTGAACAAGAGACCCAGTACTTC; CDR3 protein: CASSLMSGEQETQYF
J gene: TRBJ1-5; clone size: .; V gene: TRBV27; D gene: .; CDR3 DNA: TGTGCCAGCAGTTTATCGAAGGGGCGAAATCAGCCCCAGCATTTT; CDR3 protein: CASSLSKGRNQPQHF
J gene: TRBJ2-5; clone size: .; V gene: TRBV19; D gene: .; CDR3 DNA: TGTGCCAGTAGCCCAGGCGCAGGGACAGAGACCCAGTACTTC; CDR3 protein: CASSPGAGTETQYF
J gene: TRBJ2-5; clone size: .; V gene: TRBV4-1; D gene: TRBD2; CDR3 DNA: TGCGCCAGCAGCCAAGCTGGGGGGGGGATGACCCAGTACTTC; CDR3 protein: CASSQAGGGMTQYF
J gene: TRBJ2-7; clone size: .; V gene: TRBV6-2/TRBV6-3; D gene: .; CDR3 DNA: TGTGCCAGCAGTTACGGGCGAGTTTCCTCCTACGGGCAGTACTTC; CDR3 protein: CASSYGRVSSYGQYF
J gene: TRBJ1-1; clone size: few; V gene: TRBV19; D gene: .; CDR3 DNA: TGTGCCAGTAGTGGGGCAATTGCGACAGGGAACACTGAAGCTTTCTTT; CDR3 protein: CASSGAIATGNTEAFF
J gene: TRBJ1-1; clone size: few; V gene: TRBV11-3; D gene: .; CDR3 DNA: TGTGCCAGCAGCCCCCGTTTTGATGCTAGGGCTGAAGCTTTCTTT; CDR3 protein: CASSPRFDARAEAFF
J gene: TRBJ2-5; clone size: .; V gene: TRBV28; D gene: .; CDR3 DNA: TGTGCCAGCAGCCAGGGGGGGGCTCGAGAGACCCAGTACTTC; CDR3 protein: CASSQGGARETQYF
J gene: TRBJ1-1; clone size: once; V gene: TRBV5-4; D gene: .; CDR3 DNA: TGTGCCAGCAGCTTGGGCGAGACAGCGAACACTGAAGCTTTCTTT; CDR3 protein: CASSLGETANTEAFF
J gene: TRBJ1-1; clone size: .; V gene: TRBV4-1; D gene: .; CDR3 DNA: TGCGCCAGCAGCCAAGGAGACCCCAGGGGCCCTGAAGCTTTCTTT; CDR3 protein: CASSQGDPRGPEAFF
J gene: TRBJ1-6; clone size: few; V gene: TRBV2; D gene: .; CDR3 DNA: TGTGCCAGCAATACAGGGCGCGGCAATTCACCCCTCCACTTT; CDR3 protein: CASNTGRGNSPLHF
J gene: TRBJ1-5; clone size: few; V gene: TRBV27; D gene: .; CDR3 DNA: TGTGCCAGCAGTTTGAAGCCGCCCTGGGGAGGCCAGCCCCAGCATTTT; CDR3 protein: CASSLKPPWGGQPQHF
J gene: TRBJ2-3; clone size: few; V gene: TRBV7-2; D gene: .; CDR3 DNA: TGTGCCAGCAGCCGGCAGAGGGCACCAGTAGATACGCAGTATTTT; CDR3 protein: CASSRQRAPVDTQYF
J gene: TRBJ2-7; clone size: once; V gene: TRBV6-5; D gene: TRBD1; CDR3 DNA: TGTGCCAGCAGTTACTCGAAACAGGGGAGAAGCTCCTACGAGCAGTACTTC; CDR3 protein: CASSYSKQGRSSYEQYF
J gene: TRBJ1-2; clone size: few; V gene: TRBV19; D gene: .; CDR3 DNA: TGTGCCAGTAGTTACAGGGCGAACTATGGCTACACCTTC; CDR3 protein: CASSYRANYGYTF
J gene: TRBJ1-5; clone size: .; V gene: TRBV5-1; D gene: .; CDR3 DNA: TGCGCCAGCAGCTTGCGACCCACCCAGCCCCAGCATTTT; CDR3 protein: CASSLRPTQPQHF
J gene: TRBJ2-7; clone size: few; V gene: TRBV6-1; D gene: .; CDR3 DNA: TGTGCCAGCAGCCCCTTCGGGAACGAGCAGTACTTC; CDR3 protein: CASSPFGNEQYF
J gene: TRBJ1-2; clone size: .; V gene: TRBV7-2; D gene: .; CDR3 DNA: TGTGCCAGCAGCTACTACCAGGGTGGGGGCTACACCTTC; CDR3 protein: CASSYYQGGGYTF
J gene: TRBJ2-2; clone size: .; V gene: TRBV27; D gene: .; CDR3 DNA: TGTGCCAGCAGGGGCCGGACCTGGGACACCGGGGAGCTGTTTTTT; CDR3 protein: CASRGRTWDTGELFF
J gene: TRBJ1-6; clone size: few; V gene: TRBV5-6; D gene: TRBD1; CDR3 DNA: TGTGCCAGCAGCGCCGCGACAGGGGTCAATTCACCCCTCCACTTT; CDR3 protein: CASSAATGVNSPLHF
J gene: TRBJ1-3; clone size: few; V gene: TRBV15; D gene: .; CDR3 DNA: TGTGCCACCAGCAGAGCCAGGACCGGGGGCCCAGACACCATATATTTT; CDR3 protein: CATSRARTGGPDTIYF
J gene: TRBJ1-5; clone size: .; V gene: TRBV6-1; D gene: .; CDR3 DNA: TGTGCCAGCAGCCGGAACAGGAGAGGGAATCAGCCCCAGCATTTT; CDR3 protein: CASSRNRRGNQPQHF
J gene: TRBJ1-6; clone size: .; V gene: TRBV7-2; D gene: TRBD1; CDR3 DNA: TGTGCCAGCAGCTTACAGGGGGCAGGTTCACCCCTCCACTTT; CDR3 protein: CASSLQGAGSPLHF
J gene: TRBJ2-7; clone size: .; V gene: TRBV7-8; D gene: .; CDR3 DNA: TGTGCCAGCAGCTTAGCTTTAGACTCCTACGAGCAGTACTTC; CDR3 protein: CASSLALDSYEQYF
J gene: TRBJ1-2; clone size: .; V gene: TRBV7-8; D gene: .; CDR3 DNA: TGTGCCAGCAGCTTAGTTCGGAACACCGGCCACACCTTC; CDR3 protein: CASSLVRNTGHTF
J gene: TRBJ1-4; clone size: .; V gene: TRBV7-9; D gene: TRBD1; CDR3 DNA: TGTGCCAGCAGCCGTACAGGGGCAGGAGGGCTGTTTTTT; CDR3 protein: CASSRTGAGGLFF
J gene: TRBJ1-1; clone size: few; V gene: TRBV7-2; D gene: .; CDR3 DNA: TGTGCCAGCAGCCAGTACCGAGGGTACACTGAAGCTTTCTTT; CDR3 protein: CASSQYRGYTEAFF
J gene: TRBJ1-5; clone size: .; V gene: TRBV5-5; D gene: .; CDR3 DNA: TGTGCCAGCAGCTTGGCACCAATCGAGCCCCAGCATTTT; CDR3 protein: CASSLAPIEPQHF
J gene: TRBJ2-5; clone size: .; V gene: TRBV20-1; D gene: .; CDR3 DNA: TGCAGTGCTAGAGCTGGGCGGGACATGAAAGAGACCCAGTACTTC; CDR3 protein: CSARAGRDMKETQYF
J gene: TRBJ2-3; clone size: .; V gene: TRBV2; D gene: TRBD2; CDR3 DNA: TGTGCCAGCAGGCCTACTAGCGGGAGTGCAGATACGCAGTATTTT; CDR3 protein: CASRPTSGSADTQYF
J gene: TRBJ2-3; clone size: .; V gene: TRBV7-8; D gene: .; CDR3 DNA: TGTGCCAGCAGCAATACTGGGGATACGCAGTATTTT; CDR3 protein: CASSNTGDTQYF
J gene: TRBJ2-7; clone size: few; V gene: TRBV20-1; D gene: TRBD2; CDR3 DNA: TGCAGTGCTAAGACTAGCGGCTACTACGAGCAGTACTTC; CDR3 protein: CSAKTSGYYEQYF
J gene: TRBJ1-5; clone size: few; V gene: TRBV6-1; D gene: .; CDR3 DNA: TGTGCCAGCAGTGAAGGGGGAAATCAGCCCCAGCATTTT; CDR3 protein: CASSEGGNQPQHF
J gene: TRBJ2-2; clone size: .; V gene: TRBV10-3; D gene: .; CDR3 DNA: TGTGCCGCCAAAGGAGAATCGGACACCGGGGAGCTGTTTTTT; CDR3 protein: CAAKGESDTGELFF
J gene: TRBJ2-7; clone size: few; V gene: TRBV20-1; D gene: TRBD2; CDR3 DNA: TGCAGTGCTAGAGAGGGGGCTAGCGGGCTTACCTACGAGCAGTACTTC; CDR3 protein: CSAREGASGLTYEQYF
J gene: TRBJ2-3; clone size: .; V gene: TRBV7-3; D gene: TRBD2; CDR3 DNA: TGTGCCAGCAGCTTAGCGGGAGCTGATACGCAGTATTTT; CDR3 protein: CASSLAGADTQYF
J gene: TRBJ1-6; clone size: .; V gene: TRBV27; D gene: .; CDR3 DNA: TGTGCCAGCCGGGCAGGGCGAAATAATTCACCCCTCCACTTT; CDR3 protein: CASRAGRNNSPLHF
J gene: TRBJ2-3; clone size: .; V gene: TRBV5-8; D gene: TRBD2; CDR3 DNA: TGTGCCAGCAGCTTTAGTAGTTCCGGGGGGAATACGCAGTATTTT; CDR3 protein: CASSFSSSGGNTQYF
J gene: TRBJ1-2; clone size: .; V gene: TRBV20-1; D gene: .; CDR3 DNA: TGCAGTGCTAGGGTCCGGGGAGGGGGAGCAGATGGCTACACCTTC; CDR3 protein: CSARVRGGGADGYTF